The 28 T cell receptor beta chains reported below all come from one sample, sequenced in a study of blood T cell repertoires in COVID-19. Produced via immunoSEQ multiplex PCR; TCRdb's table is partial and in-frame only. The sample has tens of thousands of clones, 90% seen once. The sequencing input was peripheral blood. The receptors were gathered from an elderly woman with active or convalescent COVID-19.

The chain recombines TRBV5-1 with TRBJ1-1, with 10 bases that match TRBD1. CDR1 SGHRS and CDR2 YFSETQ come from the germline V gene. Trimming at V came to 4 bases and at J to 4 bases, leaving 4 bases not matched to a gene. The CDR3 consists of 14 residues. The chain's CDR3 is CASSPRTGGTEAFF. The CDR3 region has the DNA TGCGCCAGCAGCCCACGGACAGGGGGCACTGAAGCTTTCTTT.

The rearrangement uses TRBV6-5 and TRBJ1-1; TRBD1 agrees at 9 bases. Trimming took 4 bases from V and 5 from J; bases not matched to a gene: 2. The CDR3 has 13 amino acids. Germline V gene lookup returns CDR1 MNHEY and CDR2 SVGAGI. CDR3 DNA: TGTGCCAGCAGTTGGACAGGGGATACTGAAGCTTTCTTT. It encodes CASSWTGDTEAFF.

The sample holds one count of this clone. The chain is built from TRBV7-9 and TRBJ2-7, with D hard to call. The V end was cut by 1 base, the J end by 6 bases, with 10 bases between. This CDR3 spans 13 amino acids. Germline lookup yields CDR1 SEHNR and CDR2 FQNEAQ (reference sequence). This CDR3 reads CASSLELPSEQYF. As DNA, the CDR3 is TGTGCCAGCAGCTTAGAATTGCCGAGCGAGCAGTACTTC.

This clone was recorded once. The V and J genes are TRBV6-6 and TRBJ2-2; 14 bases map to TRBD2. V trimming: 6 bases; J trimming: 6 bases; junction bases outside the gene matches: 3. Germline assignment: CDR1 MNHNY and CDR2 SVGAGI (reference sequence). The CDR3 covers 15 residues. CDR3 sequence (DNA): TGTGCCAGCAGCCGACTAGCGGGAGGGGCCGGGGAGCTGTTTTTT. It codes for CASSRLAGGAGELFF.

In nucleotides, the CDR3 is TGTGCCAGCAGCTTACAGGGTTTCAATCAGCCCCAGCATTTT. This codes for CASSLQGFNQPQHF. The chain links TRBV5-5 to TRBJ1-5; D might be TRBD1 (6 bases). Germline CDR1 reads SGHKS; CDR2 reads YYEKEE (reference sequence). The CDR3 consists of 14 residues. The ends were cut back, 2 bases at V and 3 bases at J, with 9 bases in the middle.

The rearrangement links TRBV19 to TRBJ2-1; D possibly corresponds to TRBD2 (6 bases). The ends were cut back, 1 base at V and 8 bases at J, with 15 bases in the middle. The V gene's germline CDR1 is LNHDA and CDR2 SQIVND (reference sequence). This CDR3 spans 15 amino acids. The DNA of the CDR3 is TGTGCCAGTAGTATAGGAGGAGGGCCCGGTGATGAGCAGTTCTTC. It yields the protein CASSIGGGPGDEQFF.

This clone has a single count. The gene calls are TRBV19 and TRBJ2-7, with D possibly matching TRBD1 (5 bases). The CDR3 totals 13 residues. V was pared by 1 base and J by 5 bases, with 9 bases between. The germline CDR1 and CDR2 sequences are LNHDA and SQIVND (reference sequence). The CDR3 region is CASSIGGQHEQYF. The CDR3 DNA follows: TGTGCCAGTAGTATAGGTGGACAACACGAGCAGTACTTC.

J is TRBJ2-2 and V is TRBV6-5; 7 bases agree with TRBD2. With 8 bases clipped from V and 5 bases from J, the junction kept 11 bases outside the gene matches. The CDR3 runs to 15 residues. CDR1 is MNHEY and CDR2 is SVGAGI in the germline V gene. As DNA, the CDR3 is TGTGCCAGCCGGACGGGGGGAACGACAACCGGGGAGCTGTTTTTT. This encodes CASRTGGTTTGELFF.

The chain combines TRBV6-5 with TRBJ1-3; D call uncertain. Germline V gene lookup returns CDR1 MNHEY and CDR2 SVGAGI. The V end lost 0 bases, the J end lost 0 bases, and 6 bases lay between the germline ends. The CDR3 loop spans 15 amino acids. The CDR3 nucleotides read TGTGCCAGCAGTTACTCGGGGAGCTCTGGAAACACCATATATTTT. This gives the protein CASSYSGSSGNTIYF.

This clone was detected once. The J gene is TRBJ1-6, the V gene TRBV6-2 or TRBV6-3, with TRBD1 identical over 9 bases. V dropped 5 bases and J dropped 6; count of bases not matched to a gene: 5. The germline gives CDR1 MNHEY, CDR2 SVGEGT. The CDR3 extends over 15 amino acids. In nucleotides, the CDR3 is TGTGCCAGCAGTCAGTGGACAGGGGTTAATTCACCCCTCCACTTT. Protein sequence: CASSQWTGVNSPLHF.

This chain joins TRBV19 and TRBJ1-5, with D possibly matching TRBD1 (6 bases). Trimming stripped 5 bases from V and 2 bases from J, with 16 bases between. Germline CDR1 LNHDA, CDR2 SQIVND (reference sequence). There are 16 residues in the CDR3. The CDR3 reads CASSFHQGNGNQPQHF. As DNA, the CDR3 is TGTGCCAGTAGTTTCCACCAGGGGAACGGCAATCAGCCCCAGCATTTT.

The V and J genes are TRBV27 and TRBJ2-3; 8 bases align to TRBD1. Trimming removed 3 bases from V and 1 base from J; junction bases left unmatched: 6. This CDR3 has 16 amino acids. Germline CDR1 is MNHEY and CDR2 is SMNVEV (reference sequence). The CDR3 reads CASSFLGQGRTDTQYF. In DNA form, the CDR3 reads TGTGCCAGCAGTTTTCTCGGACAGGGCCGCACAGATACGCAGTATTTT.

CDR3: CASSQPGAGAYNEQFF. The CDR3 bases are TGCGCCAGCAGCCAACCCGGCGCGGGAGCCTACAATGAGCAGTTCTTC. The chain carries TRBV4-1 and TRBJ2-1, with TRBD2 identical over 7 bases. This CDR3 spans 16 amino acids. The V gene end was trimmed by 2 bases and the J gene end by 2 bases; junction bases not matched to a gene: 6. Germline-derived CDR1 and CDR2 are MGHRA and YSYEKL.

The V gene is TRBV28, the J gene TRBJ2-1, with TRBD2 identical over 8 bases. The CDR3 length is 15 residues. Germline CDR1 is MDHEN and CDR2 is SYDVKM. Germline trimming cut 10 bases from V and 5 bases from J; bases unmatched to any gene: 13. CDR3 nucleotides: TGTGCCACAACAGGGAGAGCGGGGGTCGACAATGAGCAGTTCTTC. Its protein product is CATTGRAGVDNEQFF.

This rearrangement joins TRBV30 to TRBJ2-1; 7 bases fit TRBD2. Germline assignment: CDR1 GTSNPN and CDR2 SVGIG (reference sequence). V lost 2 bases, J lost 2 bases, and 6 bases stayed unmatched. The CDR3 extends over 15 amino acids. The CDR3 nucleotides read TGTGCCTGGAGTAGGGCGGGAGCACCCTACAATGAGCAGTTCTTC. Translation: CAWSRAGAPYNEQFF.

The CDR3 bases are TGCAGCGTCGAGAGGGTAGCGGGAGCAGATACGCAGTATTTT. Its translation: CSVERVAGADTQYF. The chain has TRBV29-1 and TRBJ2-3, with 9 bases aligning to TRBD2. Trimming removed 6 bases from V and 4 bases from J; junction bases left unmatched: 8. The CDR3 covers 14 residues. CDR1 and CDR2 from the germline V gene are SQVTM and ANQGSEA.

The rearrangement uses TRBV10-3 and TRBJ2-1; TRBD2 matches 12 bases. The germline gives CDR1 ENHRY, CDR2 SYGVKD. V lost 0 bases and J lost 6; bases outside the gene matches: 0. The CDR3 has 15 residues. The DNA for the CDR3 is TGTGCCATCAGTGAGTCACTAGCGGGAGGCAATGAGCAGTTCTTC. The encoded protein is CAISESLAGGNEQFF.

This clone was observed once. V gene TRBV19 combines with J gene TRBJ2-4, with D perhaps matching TRBD1 (6 bases). V was trimmed by 2 bases and J by 3 bases, leaving 17 bases between them. Germline lookup yields CDR1 LNHDA and CDR2 SQIVND (reference sequence). The length of the CDR3 is 17 residues. In DNA, the CDR3 is TGTGCCAGTAGTATAAGAGGTAGTAACAGGGTCAAAAACATTCAGTACTTC. Translation: CASSIRGSNRVKNIQYF. The full variable domain, rest sourced from reference TRBV19 and TRBJ2-4, is DGGITQSPKYLFRKEGQNVTLSCEQNLNHDAMYWYRQDPGQGLRLIYYSQIVNDFQKGDIAEGYSVSREKKESFPLTVTSAQKNPTAFYLCASSIRGSNRVKNIQYFGAGTRLSVL.

J is TRBJ2-3 and V is TRBV28; 16 nucleotides match TRBD2. V lost 6 bases to trimming and J lost 2 bases; unmatched junction nucleotides: 11. Germline CDR1 reads MDHEN; CDR2 reads SYDVKM. CDR3 length equals 19 residues. CDR3 DNA sequence: TGTGCCAGCAGAGGGACTAGCGGGAGGGCCGGGGGACACACAGATACGCAGTATTTT. Protein sequence: CASRGTSGRAGGHTDTQYF.

This rearrangement joins TRBV16 to TRBJ2-5; D remains ambiguous. V lost 2 bases and J lost 1, with 8 bases in between. The CDR3 is made up of 14 amino acids. The germline CDR1 and CDR2 sequences are KGHSY and FQNENV. In nucleotides, the CDR3 is TGTGCCAGCAGCCAACCGGGTTCCCAAGAGACCCAGTACTTC. The encoded protein is CASSQPGSQETQYF.

The rearrangement links TRBV19 to TRBJ1-2, with 8 bases matching TRBD1. After removal of 5 bases from V and 6 bases from J, the junction contained 11 bases not matched to a gene. The CDR3 has 15 amino acids. Per the germline V gene, CDR1 is LNHDA and CDR2 is SQIVND (reference sequence). The CDR3 loop reads CASSFAGTGINGYTF. CDR3 in DNA: TGTGCCAGTAGTTTTGCCGGGACAGGAATAAATGGCTACACCTTC.

This sequence joins TRBV27 and TRBJ2-2; D is ambiguous. Per germline, CDR1 MNHEY and CDR2 SMNVEV (reference sequence). Trimming shortened V by 1 base and J by 3 bases, and 9 bases separated the two germline ends. The CDR3 is made up of 15 amino acids. Written as DNA, the CDR3 is TGTGCCAGCAGTTTATTTTACGGAGACACCGGGGAGCTGTTTTTT. This gives the protein CASSLFYGDTGELFF.

This clone was observed a few times. The chain carries TRBV28 and TRBJ2-3, with D tentatively TRBD1 (5 bases). The germline gives CDR1 MDHEN, CDR2 SYDVKM. Trimming removed 6 bases at V and 2 bases at J, with 12 bases between. This CDR3 is 14 amino acids long. CDR3 coding DNA: TGTGCCAGCAGATGGCGACAGTCCACAGATACGCAGTATTTT. This gives the protein CASRWRQSTDTQYF.

The J gene is TRBJ1-4, the V gene TRBV18; 7 bases align to TRBD1. V dropped 5 bases and J dropped 6; count of bases not matched to a gene: 3. The germline gives CDR1 KGHSH, CDR2 LQKENI. This CDR3 region has 13 residues. CDR3 in amino acids: CASSRGQDEKLFF. For the CDR3, the DNA is TGTGCCAGCTCAAGGGGGCAGGATGAAAAACTGTTTTTT. The full variable domain, rest sourced from reference TRBV18 and TRBJ1-4, is NAGVMQNPRHLVRRRGQEARLRCSPMKGHSHVYWYRQLPEEGLKFMVYLQKENIIDESGMPKERFSAEFPKEGPSILRIQQVVRGDSAAYFCASSRGQDEKLFFGSGTQLSVL.

The CDR3 reads CASSSASSLSTDTQYF. DNA of the CDR3: TGCGCCAGCAGCTCCGCTAGCTCTCTTAGCACAGATACGCAGTATTTT. The chain links TRBV5-1 to TRBJ2-3; D might be TRBD2 (5 bases). The CDR3 has 16 amino acids. V was pared by 3 bases and J by 0 bases, with 14 bases between. CDR1 is SGHRS and CDR2 is YFSETQ in the germline V gene. Drawing the rest from reference TRBV5-1 and TRBJ2-3, the complete variable domain is KAGVTQTPRYLIKTRGQQVTLSCSPISGHRSVSWYQQTPGQGLQFLFEYFSETQRNKGNFPGRFSGRQFSNSRSEMNVSTLELGDSALYLCASSSASSLSTDTQYFGPGTRLTVL.

V usage is TRBV10-3 and J usage is TRBJ1-4; 10 bases align to TRBD1. CDR3 length: 16 amino acids. Germline V CDR1 and CDR2: ENHRY, SYGVKD. The trim removed 4 bases at V and 4 bases at J, leaving 6 bases unmatched. CDR3 protein: CAISGGTGDRNEKLFF. DNA for the CDR3: TGTGCCATCAGTGGGGGGACAGGGGACCGTAATGAAAAACTGTTTTTT.

The genes are TRBV3-1 (or the pseudogene TRBV3-2) and TRBJ2-5, with 12 positions matching TRBD1. Germline CDR1 is LGHDT and CDR2 is YNNKEL (reference sequence). The CDR3 is 17 residues long. The ends lost 1 base at V and 4 bases at J; junction bases unmatched: 7. The CDR3 nucleotides are TGTGCCAGCAGCCAAGGGGACAGGGGGCGATCTAGAGAGACCCAGTACTTC. Encoded protein: CASSQGDRGRSRETQYF.

The V gene is TRBV2, the J gene TRBJ1-2; D remains ambiguous. Germline V gene sequence: CDR1 SNHLY, CDR2 FYNNEI. The CDR3 is made up of 14 amino acids. Deletions cut 4 bases from V and 5 bases from J, with 14 bases between. The CDR3 loop reads CASSGRREGYGYTF. CDR3 coding DNA: TGTGCCAGCAGTGGAAGGAGGGAGGGTTATGGCTACACCTTC.